The 6 T cell receptor beta chains below come from one sample, sequenced in a study of blood T cell repertoires in COVID-19. Repertoires were generated with immunoSEQ multiplex PCR, while TCRdb's copy carries only in-frame clones and drops some. The repertoire has some 52,000 clones, about 91% of them found once; the top ten carry around 5%. The specimen was peripheral blood. These receptors were obtained from a man in his sixties with active COVID-19.

The chain combines TRBV18 with TRBJ2-7, with a weak D call TRBD2 (7 bases). Looked up from germline, CDR1 is KGHSH and CDR2 is LQKENI. This CDR3 is built from 15 residues. V was pared by 6 bases and J by 3 bases, with 18 bases between. The CDR3 loop is CASSLGRDIHYEQYF. As DNA, the CDR3 is TGTGCCAGCTCTCTGGGGAGGGACATTCACTACGAGCAGTACTTC.

J is TRBJ2-7 and V is TRBV7-2; maybe TRBD2 (5 bases). Germline V lookup: CDR1 SGHTA, CDR2 FQGNSA. This CDR3 spans 14 amino acids. V lost 5 bases and J lost 0, with 11 bases in between. CDR3 in DNA: TGTGCCAGCAGCCTGGACTGGAGCTCCTACGAGCAGTACTTC. This sequence encodes CASSLDWSSYEQYF.

This clone was seen a single time. One end of the junction fails to match germline, which may point to a read error. V is TRBV5-6 and J is TRBJ2-2, with D possibly matching TRBD2 (6 bases). There are 14 residues in the CDR3. The germline CDR1 and CDR2 sequences are SGHDT and YYEEEE. The CDR3 DNA follows: TGTGCCAGCAGTTTGGTAGGGGAGGCCGGGGAGCTGTTTTTT. It codes for CASSLVGEAGELFF.

This chain connects TRBV4-3 to TRBJ2-7; 7 positions agree with TRBD1. The CDR3 consists of 13 residues. J was trimmed by 6 bases and V by 2 bases; bases with no gene match: 4. Germline V gene data show CDR1 as LGHNA and CDR2 as YSLEER. The CDR3 sequence is CASSQLNRGEQYF. For the CDR3, the DNA is TGCGCCAGCAGCCAACTGAACAGGGGCGAGCAGTACTTC.

The J gene is TRBJ2-5, the V gene TRBV4-2, with TRBD2 matching 7 bases. Unmatched junction bases numbered 4, after V lost 8 bases and J lost 7 bases. Looked up from germline, CDR1 is LGHNA and CDR2 is YNFKEQ. CDR3 length: 11 amino acids. CDR3 residues: CASGERGTQYF. CDR3 DNA sequence: TGTGCCAGCGGCGAGCGGGGGACCCAGTACTTC.

This clone was found a few times. The chain employs TRBV7-9 and TRBJ2-7; D is ambiguous. Germline values: CDR1 SEHNR, CDR2 FQNEAQ (reference sequence). The V end was cut by 6 bases, the J end by 5 bases, with 8 bases between. The length of the CDR3 is 11 residues. Here the CDR3 reads CASSRKHEQYF. The CDR3 region has the DNA TGTGCCAGCAGTCGAAAGCACGAGCAGTACTTC.